Each of the 9 T cell receptor beta chains below was sequenced from the same sample in a study of T cell responses to AZD1222 COVID-19 vaccine. TCRdb's table, derived via immunoSEQ multiplex PCR, lists solely in-frame clones and lacks some. The sample has some 180,000 clones, about 90% seen once. Here the sequenced sample was peripheral blood, taken on day 0 of AZD1222 vaccination. These receptors came from an adult in good health.

The chain combines TRBV19 with TRBJ1-5; a possible D gene is TRBD1 (6 bases). The CDR3 extends over 15 amino acids. With 6 bases removed from V and 0 bases from J, the gap between germline ends came to 12 bases. Germline-derived CDR1 and CDR2 are LNHDA and SQIVND (reference sequence). Here the CDR3 reads CASSPQGNSNQPQHF. The CDR3 DNA reads as TGTGCCAGTAGCCCACAGGGAAATAGCAATCAGCCCCAGCATTTT.

J is TRBJ1-1 and V is TRBV11-2, with D possibly being TRBD1 (6 bases). Germline loops: CDR1 SGHAT, CDR2 FQNNGV. The CDR3 is 13 amino acids. Trimming left V 5 bases short and J 7 bases short, with 14 bases between. The DNA of the CDR3 is TGTGCCAGCAGCCCTCACCCGGACAGTGAAGCTTTCTTT. Its translation is CASSPHPDSEAFF. The whole variable domain, filled in from reference TRBV11-2 and TRBJ1-1, reads EAGVAQSPRYKIIEKRQSVAFWCNPISGHATLYWYQQILGQGPKLLIQFQNNGVVDDSQLPKDRFSAERLKGVDSTLKIQPAKLEDSAVYLCASSPHPDSEAFFGQGTRLTVV.

This rearrangement joins TRBV27 to TRBJ1-2; 9 positions agree with TRBD1. In germline, CDR1 is MNHEY, CDR2 SMNVEV (reference sequence). J gave up 8 bases and V 6 bases, and 4 bases lay outside the gene matches. CDR3 length: 12 amino acids. CDR3 amino acids: CASRATGGGYTF. The CDR3 DNA reads as TGTGCCAGCAGGGCGACAGGGGGAGGCTACACCTTC.

This clone was recorded only once. V is TRBV10-3 and J is TRBJ1-6; D gene unclear. The CDR3 totals 16 residues. CDR1 is ENHRY, CDR2 SYGVKD, per germline. V was clipped by 0 bases and J by 2 bases, with 8 bases between them. CDR3 protein: CAISESVAPYNSPLHF. CDR3 nucleotide sequence: TGTGCCATCAGTGAGTCGGTAGCTCCCTATAATTCACCCCTCCACTTT.

The chain carries TRBV28 and TRBJ1-5, with TRBD1 identical over 8 bases. The CDR3 loop spans 15 amino acids. The germline V gene encodes CDR1 MDHEN and CDR2 SYDVKM. V lost 4 bases to trimming and J lost 4 bases; unmatched junction nucleotides: 6. The CDR3 is CASSSRTGWNQPQHF. The DNA of the CDR3 is TGTGCCAGCAGTTCTCGGACAGGGTGGAATCAGCCCCAGCATTTT.

CDR3 amino acids: CASSRTTGAGFYEQYF. In DNA, the CDR3 is TGTGCCAGCAGCCGTACTACAGGGGCCGGATTCTACGAGCAGTACTTC. The chain couples TRBV28 to TRBJ2-7; 7 bases agree with TRBD1. The V gene's germline CDR1 is MDHEN and CDR2 SYDVKM. The junction had 14 bases not matched to a gene; V was cut back by 6 bases and J by 3 bases. The CDR3 spans 16 residues.

As for this clone: The same CDR3 arises from other DNA sequences in this sample as well. The chain carries TRBV28 and TRBJ2-7; D unclear. CDR3 length: 12 amino acids. Between the trimmed V and J ends, which lost 3 bases and 3 bases, there was a span of 6 bases. Per germline, CDR1 MDHEN and CDR2 SYDVKM. The CDR3 DNA follows: TGTGCCAGCAGTTTGGGTAGCTACGAGCAGTACTTC. Translating gives CASSLGSYEQYF.

The chain combines TRBV6-5 with TRBJ1-5; D call uncertain. With 0 bases removed from V and 4 bases from J, the gap between germline ends came to 10 bases. Germline CDR1 is MNHEY and CDR2 is SVGAGI. This CDR3 has 15 amino acids. CDR3 DNA: TGTGCCAGCAGTTACTCAGGGAAATCGAATCAGCCCCAGCATTTT. Its protein is CASSYSGKSNQPQHF.

This rearrangement joins TRBV24-1 to TRBJ2-2, with D perhaps being TRBD1 or TRBD2 (5 bases each). Germline values: CDR1 KGHDR, CDR2 SFDVKD. The V gene lost 5 bases and the J gene lost 6 bases, with 21 bases spanning the gap. This CDR3 is built from 17 residues. The CDR3 region has the DNA TGTGCCACCAGTGGCCCCCAGGGTACGACCGGGGCCGGGGAGCTGTTTTTT. Amino acid sequence: CATSGPQGTTGAGELFF.